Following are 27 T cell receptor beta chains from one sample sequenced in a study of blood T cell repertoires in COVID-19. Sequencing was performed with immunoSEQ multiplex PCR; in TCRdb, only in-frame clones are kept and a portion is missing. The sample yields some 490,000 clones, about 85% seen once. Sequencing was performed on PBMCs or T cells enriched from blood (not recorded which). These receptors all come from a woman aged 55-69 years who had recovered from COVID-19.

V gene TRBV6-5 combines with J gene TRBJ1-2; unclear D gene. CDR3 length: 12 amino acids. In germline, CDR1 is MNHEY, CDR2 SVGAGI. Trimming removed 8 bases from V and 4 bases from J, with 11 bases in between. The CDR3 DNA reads TGTGCCAGCCGGCTAGTGACCTATGGCTACACCTTC. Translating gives CASRLVTYGYTF.

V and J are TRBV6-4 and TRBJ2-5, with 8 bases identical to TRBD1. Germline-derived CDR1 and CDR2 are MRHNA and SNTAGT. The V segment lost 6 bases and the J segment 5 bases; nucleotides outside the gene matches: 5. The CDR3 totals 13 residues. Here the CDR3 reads CASSRTGQETQYF. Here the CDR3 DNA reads TGTGCCAGCAGCCGGACAGGGCAGGAGACCCAGTACTTC.

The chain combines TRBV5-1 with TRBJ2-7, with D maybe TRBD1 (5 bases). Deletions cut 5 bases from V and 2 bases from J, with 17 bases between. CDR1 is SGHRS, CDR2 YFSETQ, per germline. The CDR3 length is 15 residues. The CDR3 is CASRQNIDRPYEQYF. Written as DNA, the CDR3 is TGCGCCAGCAGGCAGAATATTGACAGACCCTACGAGCAGTACTTC.

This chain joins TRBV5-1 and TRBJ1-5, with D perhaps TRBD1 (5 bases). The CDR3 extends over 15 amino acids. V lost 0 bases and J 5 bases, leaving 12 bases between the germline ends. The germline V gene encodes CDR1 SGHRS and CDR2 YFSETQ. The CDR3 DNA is TGCGCCAGCAGCTTGGAGCAGGGCTCAGATCAGCCCCAGCATTTT. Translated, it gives CASSLEQGSDQPQHF.

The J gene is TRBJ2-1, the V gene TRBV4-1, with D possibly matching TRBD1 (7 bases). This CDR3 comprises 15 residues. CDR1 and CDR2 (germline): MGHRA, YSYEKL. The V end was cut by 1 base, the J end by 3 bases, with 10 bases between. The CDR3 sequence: CASSQGQGGYNEQFF. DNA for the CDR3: TGCGCCAGCAGCCAAGGGCAGGGGGGCTACAATGAGCAGTTCTTC.

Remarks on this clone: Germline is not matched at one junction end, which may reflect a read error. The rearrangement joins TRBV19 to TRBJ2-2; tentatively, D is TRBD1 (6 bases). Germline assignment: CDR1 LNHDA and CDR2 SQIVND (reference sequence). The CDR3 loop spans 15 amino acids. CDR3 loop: CASSTSGATTGKLFF. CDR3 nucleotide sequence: TGTGCCAGTAGTACCTCAGGGGCGACCACCGGGAAGCTGTTTTTT.

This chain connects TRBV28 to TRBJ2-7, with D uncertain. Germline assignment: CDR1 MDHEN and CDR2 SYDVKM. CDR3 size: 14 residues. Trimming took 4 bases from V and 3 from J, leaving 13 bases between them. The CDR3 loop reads CASSSREAHYEQYV. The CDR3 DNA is TGTGCCAGCAGTTCAAGAGAAGCGCACTACGAGCAGTACGTC.

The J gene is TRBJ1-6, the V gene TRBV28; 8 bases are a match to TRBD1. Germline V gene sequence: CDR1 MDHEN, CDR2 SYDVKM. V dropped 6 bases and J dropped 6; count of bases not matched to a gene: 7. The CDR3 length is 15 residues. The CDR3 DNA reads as TGTGCCAGCAGCCGTTGGGACAGGTCTAATTCACCCCTCCACTTT. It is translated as CASSRWDRSNSPLHF.

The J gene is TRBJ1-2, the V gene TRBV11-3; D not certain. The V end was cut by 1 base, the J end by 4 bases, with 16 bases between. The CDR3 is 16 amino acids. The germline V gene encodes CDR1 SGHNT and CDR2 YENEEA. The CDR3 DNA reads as TGTGCCAGCAGCTTAGGTGGAGGTCTAGCCTTCTATGGCTACACCTTC. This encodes CASSLGGGLAFYGYTF. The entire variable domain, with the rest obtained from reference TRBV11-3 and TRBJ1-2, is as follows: EAGVVQSPRYKIIEKKQPVAFWCNPISGHNTLYWYLQNLGQGPELLIRYENEEAVDDSQLPKDRFSAERLKGVDSTLKIQPAELGDSAVYLCASSLGGGLAFYGYTFGSGTRLTVV.

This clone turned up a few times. CDR3 protein: CASSQDRGYTEAFF. The CDR3 DNA is TGCGCCAGCAGCCAAGACAGGGGCTACACTGAAGCTTTCTTT. This rearrangement joins TRBV4-1 to TRBJ1-1, with D perhaps TRBD1 (6 bases). Looked up from germline, CDR1 is MGHRA and CDR2 is YSYEKL. The CDR3 is 14 amino acids. Between the trimmed V and J ends, which lost 0 bases and 3 bases, there was a span of 8 bases.

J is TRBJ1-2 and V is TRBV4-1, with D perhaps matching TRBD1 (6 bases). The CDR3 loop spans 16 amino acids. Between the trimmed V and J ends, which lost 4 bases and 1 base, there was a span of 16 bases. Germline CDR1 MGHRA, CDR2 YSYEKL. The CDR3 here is CASSPLDRFVNYGYTF. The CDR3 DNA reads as TGCGCCAGCAGCCCCCTGGACAGATTCGTTAACTATGGCTACACCTTC.

The CDR3 here is CAISDLLLSNTGELFF. The CDR3 DNA is TGTGCCATCAGTGATCTTCTCTTATCGAACACCGGGGAGCTGTTTTTT. J is TRBJ2-2 and V is TRBV10-3; D is ambiguous. CDR3 length: 16 residues. Trimming took off 3 bases at V and 0 bases at J, with 11 bases between the two ends. Germline V gene lookup returns CDR1 ENHRY and CDR2 SYGVKD.

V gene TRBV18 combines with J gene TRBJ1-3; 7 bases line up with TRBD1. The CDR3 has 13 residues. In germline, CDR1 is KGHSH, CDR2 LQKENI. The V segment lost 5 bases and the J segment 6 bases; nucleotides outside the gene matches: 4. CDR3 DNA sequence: TGTGCCAGCTCAGGGGACAGATCAAACACCATATATTTT. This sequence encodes CASSGDRSNTIYF.

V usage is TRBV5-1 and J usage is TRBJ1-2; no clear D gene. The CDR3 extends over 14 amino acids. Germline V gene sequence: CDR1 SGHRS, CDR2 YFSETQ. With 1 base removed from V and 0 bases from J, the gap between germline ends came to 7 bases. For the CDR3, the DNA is TGCGCCAGCAGCTTGCCCATAGCTAACTATGGCTACACCTTC. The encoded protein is CASSLPIANYGYTF. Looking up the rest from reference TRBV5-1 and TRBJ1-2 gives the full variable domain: KAGVTQTPRYLIKTRGQQVTLSCSPISGHRSVSWYQQTPGQGLQFLFEYFSETQRNKGNFPGRFSGRQFSNSRSEMNVSTLELGDSALYLCASSLPIANYGYTFGSGTRLTVV.

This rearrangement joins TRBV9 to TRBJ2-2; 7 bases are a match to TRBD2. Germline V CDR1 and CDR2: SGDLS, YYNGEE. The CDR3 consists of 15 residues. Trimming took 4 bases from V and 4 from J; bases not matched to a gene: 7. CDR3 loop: CASSPGGVSTGELFF. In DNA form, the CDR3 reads TGTGCCAGCAGCCCTGGGGGGGTGAGCACCGGGGAGCTGTTTTTT.

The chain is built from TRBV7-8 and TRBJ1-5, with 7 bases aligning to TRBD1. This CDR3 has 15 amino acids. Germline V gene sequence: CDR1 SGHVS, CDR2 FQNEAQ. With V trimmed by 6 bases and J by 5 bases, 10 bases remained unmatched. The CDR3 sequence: CASRISDRSDQPQHF. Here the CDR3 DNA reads TGTGCCAGCAGGATTTCGGACAGGAGTGATCAGCCCCAGCATTTT.

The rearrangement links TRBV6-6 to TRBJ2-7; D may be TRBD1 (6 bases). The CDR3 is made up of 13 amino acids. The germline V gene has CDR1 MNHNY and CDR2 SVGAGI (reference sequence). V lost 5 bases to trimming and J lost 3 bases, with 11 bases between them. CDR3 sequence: CASSDRQDYEQYV. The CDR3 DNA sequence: TGTGCCAGCAGTGACCGACAGGACTACGAGCAGTACGTC.

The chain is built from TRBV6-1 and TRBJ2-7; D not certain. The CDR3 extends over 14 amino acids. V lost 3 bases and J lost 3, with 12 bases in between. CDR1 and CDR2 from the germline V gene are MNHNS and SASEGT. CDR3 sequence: CASSEESRVYEQYF. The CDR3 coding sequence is TGTGCCAGCAGTGAGGAAAGTCGGGTCTACGAGCAGTACTTC.

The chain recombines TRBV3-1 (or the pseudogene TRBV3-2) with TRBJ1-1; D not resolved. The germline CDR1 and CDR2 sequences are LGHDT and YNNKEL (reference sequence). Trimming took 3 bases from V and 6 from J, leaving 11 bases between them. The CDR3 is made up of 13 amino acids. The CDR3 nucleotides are TGTGCCAGCAGCCAGTTAAGAGGCCCTGAAGCTTTCTTT. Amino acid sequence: CASSQLRGPEAFF.

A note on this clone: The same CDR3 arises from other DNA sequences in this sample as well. The CDR3 DNA sequence: TGTGCCAGCAGCCAAGTCGGTAGGGGGAATTCACCCCTCCACTTT. This translates into CASSQVGRGNSPLHF. The chain recombines TRBV3-1 (or the pseudogene TRBV3-2) with TRBJ1-6, with D tentatively TRBD1 (6 bases). The CDR3 has 15 amino acids. Deletions cut 1 base from V and 7 bases from J, with 11 bases between. Germline lookup yields CDR1 LGHDT and CDR2 YNNKEL (reference sequence).

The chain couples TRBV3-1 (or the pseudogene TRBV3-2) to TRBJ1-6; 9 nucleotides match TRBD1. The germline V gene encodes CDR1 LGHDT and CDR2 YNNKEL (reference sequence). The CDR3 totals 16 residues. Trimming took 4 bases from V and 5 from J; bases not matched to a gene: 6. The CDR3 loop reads CASSRAGTGNNSPLHF. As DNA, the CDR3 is TGTGCCAGCAGCCGGGCCGGGACAGGGAATAATTCACCCCTCCACTTT.

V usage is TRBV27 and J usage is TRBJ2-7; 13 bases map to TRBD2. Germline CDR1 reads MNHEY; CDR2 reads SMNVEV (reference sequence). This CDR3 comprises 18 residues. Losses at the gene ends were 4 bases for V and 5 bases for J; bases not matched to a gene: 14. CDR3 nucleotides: TGTGCCAGCAGTTCCCTGACTAGCGGGGGGATTAATCTCCACGAGCAGTACGTC. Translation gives CASSSLTSGGINLHEQYV.

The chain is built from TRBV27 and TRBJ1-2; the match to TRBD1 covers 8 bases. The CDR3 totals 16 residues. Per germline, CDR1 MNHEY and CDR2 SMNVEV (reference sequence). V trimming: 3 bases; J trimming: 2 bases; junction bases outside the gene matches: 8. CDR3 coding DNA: TGTGCCAGCAGTTTTCTCTGGCAGGGGGCCAACTATGGCTACACCTTC. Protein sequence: CASSFLWQGANYGYTF.

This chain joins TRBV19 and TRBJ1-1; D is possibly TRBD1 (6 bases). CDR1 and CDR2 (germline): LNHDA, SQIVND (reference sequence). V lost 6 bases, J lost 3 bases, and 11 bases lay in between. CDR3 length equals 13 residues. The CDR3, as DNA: TGTGCCAGTAGCCCCGACAGGTACACTGAAGCTTTCTTT. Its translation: CASSPDRYTEAFF.

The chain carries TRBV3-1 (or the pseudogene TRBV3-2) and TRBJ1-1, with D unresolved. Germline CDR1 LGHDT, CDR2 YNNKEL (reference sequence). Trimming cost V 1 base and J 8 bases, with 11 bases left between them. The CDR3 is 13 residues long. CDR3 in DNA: TGTGCCAGCAGCCAAGGTGTGGGCAGGGAAGCTTTCTTT. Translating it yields CASSQGVGREAFF.

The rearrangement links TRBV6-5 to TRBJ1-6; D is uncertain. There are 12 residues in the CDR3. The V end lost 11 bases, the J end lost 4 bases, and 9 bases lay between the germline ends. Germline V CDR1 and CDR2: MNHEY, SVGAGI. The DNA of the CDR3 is TGTGCCGGTGGGGAGTATAATTCACCCCTCCACTTT. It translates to CAGGEYNSPLHF.

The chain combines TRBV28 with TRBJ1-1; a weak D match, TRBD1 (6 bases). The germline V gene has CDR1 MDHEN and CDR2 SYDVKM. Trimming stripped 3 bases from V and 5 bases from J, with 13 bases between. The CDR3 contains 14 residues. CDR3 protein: CASSFYRDSTEAFF. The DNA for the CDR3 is TGTGCCAGCAGTTTTTACAGGGATTCTACTGAAGCTTTCTTT.